Sequencing of this T cell receptor (beta chain) was carried out in a study of response to subunit inactivated influenza vaccine (dated by TCRdb to between 2018 and 2020). For the wider study: To follow how T cells responded to a trivalent subunit inactivated influenza vaccine, the researchers relied on deep quantitative profiling of the T cell receptor repertoire.

Libraries were constructed by RT-PCR. The listed sequencing device is Illumina HiSeq 2500. The public reads were reanalyzed by TCRdb: fastp trimming at Q25, MiXCR alignment, in-frame beta chains only. Rows are combined by CDR3 protein, so each entry shows the most common genes and DNA. The sample has around 710,000 distinct CDR3 sequences on record, about 15% of them singletons. The ten top clones hold 6.5% to 8.5% of the sample. There are 13 amino acids in the CDR3, from cysteine to phenylalanine inclusive. The kept DNA is CDR3 alone, 39 bases in frame from the first base. V is clipped by 3 bases and J by 7 bases, and the sequence between their germline boundaries is 12 bases long. Reading the germline V gene (reference sequence) gives CDR1 DFQATT and CDR2 SNEGSKA. The study at large found these results: The authors proposed that each seasonal influenza vaccination may bring in only a limited number of new T cells.

This clonotype showed up many times. Which antigen it targets is not known. The input lacks base qualities; no much larger clone sits a single base away. In this chain, TRBV20-1 is recombined with TRBJ2-2; perhaps TRBD2 is the D gene, with 5 bases matching. This TCR came from a man between 50 and 59 years old who received an inactivated influenza vaccine. Donor details come from another sample of the same person, matched by shared clones. The sample in question was PBMCs from blood, obtained roughly 15 days before vaccination. The CDR3 has the sequence CSARDSEGGELFF. The DNA sequence is TGCAGTGCTAGGGATAGCGAAGGCGGGGAGCTGTTTTTT.